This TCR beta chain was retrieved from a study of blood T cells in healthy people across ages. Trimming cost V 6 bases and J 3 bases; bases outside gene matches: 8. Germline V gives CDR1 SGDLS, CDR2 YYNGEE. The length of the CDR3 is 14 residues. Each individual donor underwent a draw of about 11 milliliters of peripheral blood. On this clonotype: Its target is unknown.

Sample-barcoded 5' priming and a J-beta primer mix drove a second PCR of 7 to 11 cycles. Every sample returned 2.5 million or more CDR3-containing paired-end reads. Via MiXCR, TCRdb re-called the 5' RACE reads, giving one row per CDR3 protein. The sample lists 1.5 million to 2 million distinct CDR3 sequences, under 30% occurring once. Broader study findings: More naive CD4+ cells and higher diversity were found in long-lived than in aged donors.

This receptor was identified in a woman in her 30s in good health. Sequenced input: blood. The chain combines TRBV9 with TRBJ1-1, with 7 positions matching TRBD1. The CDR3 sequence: CASTGGQTYTEAFF. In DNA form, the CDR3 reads TGTGCCAGCACGGGGGGACAGACTTACACTGAAGCTTTCTTT.